This TCR beta chain was sequenced during a study of beta chain features in type 1 diabetes. About the study: Across all samples, about 110,000,000 sorted cells were examined.

V lost 1 base, J lost 5 bases, and 7 bases stayed unmatched. Germline V CDR1 and CDR2: SGHNT, YYREEE (reference sequence). The CDR3 runs 15 residues. Reverse transcribing all isolated RNA meant expressed TCRB transcripts were sequenced. Libraries were prepared by immunoSEQ multiplex PCR; TCRdb keeps only in-frame clonotypes and omits some of them. The sample carries 600,000 to 700,000 clones, around 15% recorded once. Findings and caveats of the study: The naive, central memory and Treg TCRB repertoires showed an apparent similarity that was greater among patients than among healthy donors. A pattern of fewer insertions and more deletions at VDJ junctions was seen in type 1 diabetes patients. People with Type 1 diabetes carried modestly yet significantly shorter TCRB CDR3s in all four CD4+ subsets.

This clone appeared a few times. The antigen is undetermined. This clonotype originated in a young man with type 1 diabetes. The rearrangement uses TRBV5-4 and TRBJ2-5; 8 bases map to TRBD1. Sequenced: naive CD4+ T cells from blood. CDR3 in amino acids: CASSLRDRSGETQYF. The CDR3 DNA follows: TGTGCCAGCAGCTTGAGGGACAGGTCGGGGGAGACCCAGTACTTC.